This TCR beta chain was identified during a study of metastatic and nonmetastatic thyroid tumors. Study in general: Across peripheral blood and tumor or nodule tissue samples taken from malignant and benign thyroid patients, the repertoires were compared with one another. Study outcomes and limitations: The study reportedly found significantly higher TCR beta diversity in malignant thyroid tumors than benign nodules, in blood and tumor.

This clone was detected ten times or more. Its antigen is undetermined. Every patient was untreated before thyroid surgery. The germline V gene has CDR1 DFQATT and CDR2 SNEGSKA (reference sequence). The CDR3 is 16 residues long. Trimming took off 1 base at V and 4 bases at J, with 17 bases between the two ends. Under the authors' procedure: Variation in CDR3 across clinicopathological groups served as the basis for constructing a distant-metastasis classifier in papillary thyroid cancer. With MiXCR, TCRdb called clones anew from the PCR reads. TCRdb's processing, not the authors', yielded these V and J calls. The sample holds around 42,000 clones, roughly 10% seen once.

The sample was blood. This chain joins TRBV20-1 and TRBJ2-1, with D tentatively TRBD1 or TRBD2 (5 bases each). This sequence originates from a female donor with papillary thyroid cancer or a benign thyroid nodule (not recorded which). Some clones in this sample may be carry-over from other donors' samples. The DNA for the CDR3 is TGCAGTGCTAGAGTGATTGGACTCCCAGGGTACAATGAGCAGTTCTTC. Amino acids: CSARVIGLPGYNEQFF.